The next 23 T cell receptor beta chains were all read from a single sample in a study of monozygotic twins with inflammatory bowel disease. TCRdb reprocessed the 5' RACE reads, keeping one entry per CDR3 protein, no DNA. The table lists 190,000 or so distinct CDR3 sequences. Material: blood. The source is a human donor with ulcerative colitis or Crohn's disease, or a healthy co-twin of an affected twin (not recorded which).

The chain couples TRBV6-1 to TRBJ1-5; there is no DNA to check the TCRdb D call of TRBD1. This CDR3 contains 12 residues. CDR1 MNHNS and CDR2 SASEGT come from the germline V gene. The CDR3: CASSTHRGAQHF.

The chain uses TRBV5-1 and TRBJ2-1. The germline gives CDR1 SGHRS, CDR2 YFSETQ. The CDR3 length is 16 residues. CDR3 loop: CASSLAQGSVYNEQFF.

The chain couples TRBV5-1 to TRBJ2-3. Per germline, CDR1 SGHRS and CDR2 YFSETQ. CDR3 length: 14 amino acids. The CDR3 region is CASSLDQATDTQYF.

The rearrangement links TRBV18 to TRBJ2-1; the D call of TRBD2 rests on TCRdb alone, since no DNA is present to check it. The CDR3 is 15 amino acids. Germline CDR1 KGHSH, CDR2 LQKENI. The CDR3 loop reads CASSRPGTSLNEQFF.

This chain uses TRBV3-1 with TRBJ2-3; TCRdb designates TRBD2, a call that cannot be tested without DNA. Germline V CDR1 and CDR2: LGHDT, YNNKEL (reference sequence). The length of the CDR3 is 14 residues. CDR3 residues: CASSQIAGPDTQYF.

The chain couples TRBV12-3 or TRBV12-4 to TRBJ1-6; TCRdb picks TRBD1, but there is no DNA to check that call. This CDR3 has 17 residues. CDR3 amino acids: CASGGGQGVSYNSPLHF.

The V call is TRBV11-2, the J call TRBJ1-1. The CDR3 covers 18 residues. Germline V gene data show CDR1 as SGHAT and CDR2 as FQNNGV. CDR3 residues: CASNNRLVRQLMNTEAFF.

The J gene is TRBJ1-1, the V gene TRBV6-5; without DNA, the TCRdb call of TRBD1 cannot be checked. This CDR3 is built from 13 residues. Germline CDR1 MNHEY, CDR2 SVGAGI. The CDR3 here is CASSSPMNTEAFF.

The rearrangement links TRBV6-2 or TRBV6-3 to TRBJ1-5. The germline V gene encodes CDR1 MNHEY and CDR2 SVGEGT. The CDR3 loop spans 12 amino acids. The CDR3 is CASSYLYQPQHF.

V is TRBV20-1 and J is TRBJ1-1; TCRdb outputs TRBD1, but without DNA this stays unchecked. Germline V lookup: CDR1 DFQATT, CDR2 SNEGSKA (reference sequence). The CDR3 sequence is 14 residues long. The CDR3: CSARNQGLHTEAFF.

This rearrangement joins TRBV7-3 to TRBJ2-5; the D call from TCRdb, TRBD2, cannot be confirmed without DNA. Germline loops: CDR1 SGHTA, CDR2 FQGTGA. This CDR3 is 13 amino acids long. The CDR3 spells CASAPSGGETQYF.

The chain carries TRBV20-1 and TRBJ1-6; as DNA is missing, the TRBD1 call by TCRdb cannot be tested. The CDR3 extends over 14 amino acids. CDR1 is DFQATT, CDR2 SNEGSKA, per germline (reference sequence). The CDR3 here is CSARGDRANSPLHF.

The genes are TRBV5-1 and TRBJ1-4; the TCRdb D gene call, TRBD1, has no DNA to confirm it. This CDR3 has 15 residues. In germline, CDR1 is SGHRS, CDR2 YFSETQ. CDR3 residues: CASSLAGGEIEKLFF.

This chain joins TRBV5-1 and TRBJ2-1; the D call of TRBD2 rests on TCRdb alone, since no DNA is present to check it. The CDR3 loop spans 14 amino acids. Germline V lookup: CDR1 SGHRS, CDR2 YFSETQ. This CDR3 is CASSSGGGFNEQFF.

The chain uses TRBV7-2 and TRBJ2-1. The length of the CDR3 is 13 residues. Per germline, CDR1 SGHTA and CDR2 FQGNSA. The CDR3 protein is CASSLGWVTEQFF.

CDR3 region: CASRGWSTDTQYF. The chain is built from TRBV10-2 and TRBJ2-3. Germline V CDR1 and CDR2: WSHSY, SAAADI. The CDR3 has 13 residues.

The chain recombines TRBV5-1 with TRBJ2-2; TCRdb outputs TRBD1, but without DNA this stays unchecked. The germline V gene has CDR1 SGHRS and CDR2 YFSETQ. The CDR3 has 15 residues. CDR3 loop: CASSRDRAGTGELFF.

The V gene is TRBV7-2, the J gene TRBJ1-2; TCRdb's assignment of TRBD1 cannot be checked, as there is no DNA. The CDR3 is 15 amino acids. Germline CDR1 SGHTA, CDR2 FQGNSA. CDR3 sequence reads: CASSPQGQPSYGYTF.

The chain employs TRBV5-1 and TRBJ1-1. CDR3 length equals 15 residues. Looked up from germline, CDR1 is SGHRS and CDR2 is YFSETQ. CDR3 region: CASSLVQEPNTEAFF.

The CDR3 region is CASGAAGGYNEQFF. The rearrangement uses TRBV27 and TRBJ2-1; TCRdb indicates TRBD2, and absent DNA this call remains unverified. This CDR3 has 14 amino acids. Germline loops: CDR1 MNHEY, CDR2 SMNVEV (reference sequence).

Here the CDR3 reads CASSGEDRTNTGELFF. The chain carries TRBV10-1 and TRBJ2-2; the D gene TCRdb calls, TRBD1, cannot be checked with no DNA. CDR3 length equals 16 residues. The germline CDR1 and CDR2 sequences are WNHNN and SYGVQD (reference sequence).

The V and J genes are TRBV21-1 and TRBJ2-3; the TCRdb D gene call, TRBD2, has no DNA to confirm it. TRBV21-1 is designated a pseudogene. The CDR3 contains 22 residues. CDR3 in amino acids: CASSSFREGSLGGSDTHNTQYF.

The chain carries TRBV5-1 and TRBJ2-7; TCRdb designates TRBD1, a call that cannot be tested without DNA. The germline V gene encodes CDR1 SGHRS and CDR2 YFSETQ. This CDR3 has 15 residues. The chain's CDR3 is CASSFGAGSSYEQYF.